Shown below are 28 T cell receptor beta chains from a single sample sequenced in a study of blood T cell repertoires in COVID-19. Here immunoSEQ multiplex PCR was the method, and the copy in TCRdb shows in-frame clones only, minus some. The data contain roughly 160,000 clones, roughly 86% of them singletons. Material: peripheral blood. Receptors were obtained from a man in his fifties or sixties with COVID-19, enrolled during active disease.

V and J are TRBV19 and TRBJ1-2, with a weak D call TRBD1 (5 bases). The CDR3 covers 14 residues. CDR1 LNHDA and CDR2 SQIVND come from the germline V gene (reference sequence). Trimming took 6 bases from V and 0 from J, leaving 11 bases between them. The CDR3 loop is CASSPGTSNYGYTF. The DNA of the CDR3 is TGTGCCAGTAGCCCAGGGACTTCTAACTATGGCTACACCTTC.

J is TRBJ1-2 and V is TRBV19; D unclear. This CDR3 region has 12 residues. Trimming left V 3 bases short and J 7 bases short, with 9 bases between. The germline CDR1 and CDR2 sequences are LNHDA and SQIVND (reference sequence). CDR3 nucleotide sequence: TGTGCCAGTAGTATTGGTGACTTTGGCTACACCTTC. It specifies CASSIGDFGYTF.

The J gene is TRBJ1-4, the V gene TRBV6-6, with D perhaps TRBD1 (5 bases). Trimming cost V 8 bases and J 2 bases, with 12 bases left between them. Germline CDR1 MNHNY, CDR2 SVGAGI (reference sequence). The CDR3 has 14 residues. This chain's CDR3 is CASDKGITNEKLFF. The CDR3 DNA is TGTGCCAGCGATAAGGGGATTACTAATGAAAAACTGTTTTTT.

The chain is built from TRBV28 and TRBJ2-2, with 8 positions matching TRBD1. This CDR3 region has 15 residues. Per germline, CDR1 MDHEN and CDR2 SYDVKM. V was pared by 11 bases and J by 0 bases, with 8 bases of the junction left unmatched. CDR3: CASQGAGANTGELFF. The CDR3 DNA is TGTGCCTCCCAGGGGGCAGGGGCGAACACCGGGGAGCTGTTTTTT.

This sequence joins TRBV5-8 and TRBJ2-7, with 14 bases that match TRBD2. The CDR3 has 13 amino acids. The germline gives CDR1 SGHTS, CDR2 YDEGEE. V lost 8 bases to trimming and J lost 7 bases; unmatched junction nucleotides: 5. The CDR3 nucleotides are TGTGCCAGTGCGGGACTAGCGGGAGAAGAGCAGTACTTC. Amino acids: CASAGLAGEEQYF.

This chain joins TRBV5-6 and TRBJ1-2, with 7 nucleotides matching TRBD1. This CDR3 spans 16 amino acids. Germline lookup yields CDR1 SGHDT and CDR2 YYEEEE. V gave up 5 bases and J gave up 4 bases; unmatched junction bases: 14. DNA for the CDR3: TGTGCCAGCAGACGTAAACCACAGGGGACCTCCTATGGCTACACCTTC. Its translation: CASRRKPQGTSYGYTF.

The chain combines TRBV2 with TRBJ2-1; 12 bases align to TRBD2. Unmatched junction bases numbered 5, after V lost 4 bases and J lost 10 bases. Germline CDR1 reads SNHLY; CDR2 reads FYNNEI. CDR3 size: 14 residues. The CDR3 sequence: CASSASSGGAEQFF. The CDR3 DNA reads as TGTGCCAGCAGTGCTTCTAGCGGGGGGGCCGAGCAGTTCTTC.

The V gene is TRBV19, the J gene TRBJ2-7, with 7 bases matching TRBD2. This CDR3 is built from 13 residues. Per germline, CDR1 LNHDA and CDR2 SQIVND (reference sequence). The V and J ends lost 5 bases and 5 bases, in that order; junction bases with no gene match: 6. The CDR3 is CASSVNGRNEQYF. Written as DNA, the CDR3 is TGTGCCAGTAGTGTAAACGGGAGGAACGAGCAGTACTTC.

V gene TRBV7-3 combines with J gene TRBJ2-7; D gene ambiguous. CDR1 and CDR2 (germline): SGHTA, FQGTGA. CDR3 size: 14 residues. The ends were cut back, 1 base at V and 0 bases at J, with 7 bases in the middle. The CDR3 protein is CASSLSSTSYEQYF. In nucleotides, the CDR3 is TGTGCCAGCAGCTTAAGTTCTACCTCCTACGAGCAGTACTTC. Based on the CDR3 plus reference TRBV7-3 and TRBJ2-7, the full variable domain is GAGVSQTPSNKVTEKGKYVELRCDPISGHTALYWYRQSLGQGPEFLIYFQGTGAADDSGLPNDRFFAVRPEGSVSTLKIQRTERGDSAVYLCASSLSSTSYEQYFGPGTRLTVT.

In regard to this clone: Other DNA sequences in the same sample also yield this CDR3. The chain has TRBV7-2 and TRBJ1-1, with D possibly being TRBD1 (5 bases). Trimming pared 4 bases from V and 6 bases from J, leaving 12 bases between. The CDR3 sequence is 13 residues long. Looked up from germline, CDR1 is SGHTA and CDR2 is FQGNSA. The CDR3 region has the DNA TGTGCCAGCAGCTCTCAGGGACTGGCTGAAGCTTTCTTT. This encodes CASSSQGLAEAFF.

This clone was seen only once. The chain joins TRBV5-4 to TRBJ1-2; possibly TRBD1 for D (5 bases). The CDR3 covers 13 residues. From germline, CDR1 is SGHNT and CDR2 YYREEE (reference sequence). The ends were cut back, 4 bases at V and 7 bases at J, with 14 bases in the middle. The DNA for the CDR3 is TGTGCCAGCAGCACAGGAGCGGAGGGTGGCTACACCTTC. Its translation is CASSTGAEGGYTF.

The rearrangement links TRBV28 to TRBJ1-3; D is uncertain. Germline CDR1 MDHEN, CDR2 SYDVKM. This CDR3 contains 16 residues. V shed 6 bases and J shed 4 bases, with 19 bases lying between them. The chain's CDR3 is CASSLVPPREGNTIYF. CDR3 in DNA: TGTGCCAGCAGCCTGGTGCCCCCCCGGGAGGGAAACACCATATATTTT.

The rearrangement joins TRBV7-2 to TRBJ1-1, with a possible D match to TRBD1 (6 bases). Deletions cut 4 bases from V and 0 bases from J, with 15 bases between. This CDR3 is built from 16 residues. Germline V gene sequence: CDR1 SGHTA, CDR2 FQGNSA. DNA of the CDR3: TGTGCCAGCAGCTCCGGGACGGGACATATGAACACTGAAGCTTTCTTT. It specifies CASSSGTGHMNTEAFF.

V and J are TRBV2 and TRBJ1-5; 11 bases are shared with TRBD1. Unmatched junction bases numbered 10, after V lost 3 bases and J lost 6 bases. This CDR3 spans 17 amino acids. From germline, CDR1 is SNHLY and CDR2 FYNNEI. CDR3 bases: TGTGCCAGCAGTGAGATAAAGGGACAGGGGGTGGGTCAGCCCCAGCATTTT. This gives the protein CASSEIKGQGVGQPQHF.

This clone was detected once. V usage is TRBV11-3 and J usage is TRBJ2-5; 16 bases agree with TRBD2. Germline V gives CDR1 SGHNT, CDR2 YENEEA. The CDR3 has 17 amino acids. The V gene end was trimmed by 8 bases and the J gene end by 4 bases; junction bases not matched to a gene: 10. The CDR3 region has the DNA TGTGCCAGCGCAACCGGGACTAGCGGGAGGGCCGGAGAGACCCAGTACTTC. It is translated as CASATGTSGRAGETQYF.

The gene calls are TRBV19 and TRBJ2-7; TRBD1 is a possible D gene (6 bases). Looked up from germline, CDR1 is LNHDA and CDR2 is SQIVND (reference sequence). The ends were cut back, 4 bases at V and 3 bases at J, with 19 bases in the middle. The CDR3 extends over 16 amino acids. CDR3 sequence (DNA): TGTGCCAGTAGTAACCACCCGGGACAAGGGGACTACGAGCAGTACTTC. Protein product: CASSNHPGQGDYEQYF.

The J gene is TRBJ1-6, the V gene TRBV2, with 7 bases fitting TRBD1. Germline values: CDR1 SNHLY, CDR2 FYNNEI. The CDR3 contains 12 residues. The J segment lost 10 bases and the V segment lost 6 bases, leaving 3 bases of the junction unmatched. The CDR3 sequence: CASSQDRSPLHF. For the CDR3, the DNA is TGTGCCAGCAGCCAGGACAGGTCACCCCTCCACTTT.

This clone was counted only a few times. The chain has TRBV6-1 and TRBJ1-6; D ambiguous. V was pared by 6 bases and J by 8 bases, with 5 bases between. Germline V lookup: CDR1 MNHNS, CDR2 SASEGT. The CDR3 totals 11 residues. CDR3 protein: CASSQDSPLHF. In DNA, the CDR3 is TGTGCCAGCAGCCAGGATTCACCCCTCCACTTT.

This clone was recorded only once. This chain uses TRBV5-6 with TRBJ1-1; D perhaps matches TRBD1 (6 bases). The ends were cut back, 1 base at V and 4 bases at J, with 17 bases in the middle. The CDR3 has 16 residues. The V gene's germline CDR1 is SGHDT and CDR2 YYEEEE. CDR3 protein: CASSLWDAGEPTEAFF. DNA for the CDR3: TGTGCCAGCAGCTTGTGGGATGCAGGGGAGCCCACTGAAGCTTTCTTT.

As regards this clone: Other DNA sequences in this specimen translate into the identical CDR3. The gene calls are TRBV4-1 and TRBJ1-1; D is possibly TRBD1 (6 bases). The CDR3 has 15 amino acids. From germline, CDR1 is MGHRA and CDR2 YSYEKL. Trimming cost V 0 bases and J 3 bases, with 11 bases left between them. CDR3 in DNA: TGCGCCAGCAGCCAAGATCTACAGGGATACACTGAAGCTTTCTTT. Translation gives CASSQDLQGYTEAFF.

This sequence joins TRBV19 and TRBJ2-1; 7 nucleotides agree with TRBD2. CDR1 and CDR2 from the germline V gene are LNHDA and SQIVND (reference sequence). The CDR3 is made up of 16 amino acids. With 4 bases clipped from V and 2 bases from J, the junction kept 8 bases outside the gene matches. CDR3 sequence reads: CASSSAGEAPYNEQFF. Written as DNA, the CDR3 is TGTGCCAGTAGTAGCGCGGGGGAAGCCCCCTACAATGAGCAGTTCTTC.

V usage is TRBV24-1 and J usage is TRBJ2-3; D call uncertain. Deletions cut 3 bases from V and 5 bases from J, with 11 bases between. The CDR3 contains 14 residues. Germline V gene lookup returns CDR1 KGHDR and CDR2 SFDVKD. CDR3 bases: TGTGCCACCAGTGATACGGGTTTAGGAGATACGCAGTATTTT. Its translation is CATSDTGLGDTQYF.

The chain is built from TRBV4-2 and TRBJ2-1; 13 bases match TRBD2. Germline V gene data show CDR1 as LGHNA and CDR2 as YNFKEQ. The CDR3 length is 20 residues. Germline trimming cut 4 bases from V and 0 bases from J; bases unmatched to any gene: 12. CDR3 protein: CASSRRTSGGSSSSYNEQFF. The DNA of the CDR3 is TGTGCCAGCAGCCGACGGACTAGCGGGGGTTCCTCGAGCTCCTACAATGAGCAGTTCTTC.

This chain uses TRBV19 with TRBJ1-2; perhaps TRBD1 as D (5 bases). This CDR3 has 15 amino acids. The germline gives CDR1 LNHDA, CDR2 SQIVND (reference sequence). Trimming pared 4 bases from V and 1 base from J, leaving 13 bases between. CDR3 sequence: CASSKPMDINYGYTF. The DNA of the CDR3 is TGTGCCAGTAGTAAACCCATGGACATTAACTATGGCTACACCTTC.

This chain links TRBV6-5 with TRBJ1-2, with unresolved D. V lost 0 bases to trimming and J lost 0 bases, with 5 bases between them. Germline CDR1 MNHEY, CDR2 SVGAGI. The CDR3 runs to 14 residues. CDR3 sequence (DNA): TGTGCCAGCAGTTACTCCCCCGCTAACTATGGCTACACCTTC. It translates to CASSYSPANYGYTF.

This rearrangement joins TRBV5-1 to TRBJ1-2, with D possibly TRBD1 on 5 matching bases. This CDR3 is built from 16 residues. Deletions cut 0 bases from V and 2 bases from J, with 14 bases between. Germline CDR1 SGHRS, CDR2 YFSETQ. CDR3 protein: CASSLDPGEANYGYTF. CDR3 nucleotides: TGCGCCAGCAGCTTGGATCCGGGGGAGGCAAACTATGGCTACACCTTC.

Regarding this clone: The same CDR3 arises from other DNA sequences in this sample as well. The rearrangement joins TRBV10-2 to TRBJ1-2; TRBD1 is a possible D gene (5 bases). From germline, CDR1 is WSHSY and CDR2 SAAADI. The V and J ends lost 2 bases and 5 bases respectively, with 9 bases between them. This CDR3 has 13 residues. CDR3 protein: CASSEGRDYGYTF. The CDR3, as DNA: TGCGCCAGCAGTGAGGGCAGGGATTATGGCTACACCTTC.

The chain couples TRBV3-1 (or the pseudogene TRBV3-2) to TRBJ1-3; D is unresolved. Trimming left V 1 base short and J 4 bases short, with 11 bases between. The germline CDR1 and CDR2 sequences are LGHDT and YNNKEL (reference sequence). The CDR3 sequence is 15 residues long. CDR3 loop: CASSQVSGRGNTIYF. The CDR3, as DNA: TGTGCCAGCAGCCAAGTTTCCGGGAGAGGAAACACCATATATTTT.